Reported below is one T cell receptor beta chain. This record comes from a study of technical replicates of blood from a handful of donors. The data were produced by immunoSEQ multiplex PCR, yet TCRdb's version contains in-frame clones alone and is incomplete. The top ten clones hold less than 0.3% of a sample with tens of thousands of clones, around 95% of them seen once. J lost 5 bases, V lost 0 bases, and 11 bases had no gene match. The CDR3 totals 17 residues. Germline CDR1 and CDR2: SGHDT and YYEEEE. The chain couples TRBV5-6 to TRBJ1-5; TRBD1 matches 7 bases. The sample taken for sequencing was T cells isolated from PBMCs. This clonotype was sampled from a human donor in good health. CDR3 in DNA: TGTGCCAGCAGCTTGGGACAGGGAACGGTACGGGATCAGCCCCAGCATTTT. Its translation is CASSLGQGTVRDQPQHF.